This paragraph covers one TCR beta chain sequence. The junction and the germline gene differ at one end; a read error may be behind it. This CDR3 is 13 amino acids long. Germline lookup yields CDR1 MNHEY and CDR2 SVGAGI. This sample stems from a study of control samples from healthy donors and cancer patients. TCRdb's table, derived via immunoSEQ multiplex PCR, lists solely in-frame clones and lacks some. This table holds some 130,000 clones, 80% to 95% found once. The origin of this receptor is a woman between 50 and 59 years old in good health. Material for sequencing was blood. The rearrangement joins TRBV6-5 to TRBJ1-2; tentatively, D is TRBD1 (6 bases). This chain's CDR3 is CASTLDRIETGAF. As DNA, the CDR3 is TGTGCCAGCACTCTGGACAGAATCGAGACCGGTGCCTTC.